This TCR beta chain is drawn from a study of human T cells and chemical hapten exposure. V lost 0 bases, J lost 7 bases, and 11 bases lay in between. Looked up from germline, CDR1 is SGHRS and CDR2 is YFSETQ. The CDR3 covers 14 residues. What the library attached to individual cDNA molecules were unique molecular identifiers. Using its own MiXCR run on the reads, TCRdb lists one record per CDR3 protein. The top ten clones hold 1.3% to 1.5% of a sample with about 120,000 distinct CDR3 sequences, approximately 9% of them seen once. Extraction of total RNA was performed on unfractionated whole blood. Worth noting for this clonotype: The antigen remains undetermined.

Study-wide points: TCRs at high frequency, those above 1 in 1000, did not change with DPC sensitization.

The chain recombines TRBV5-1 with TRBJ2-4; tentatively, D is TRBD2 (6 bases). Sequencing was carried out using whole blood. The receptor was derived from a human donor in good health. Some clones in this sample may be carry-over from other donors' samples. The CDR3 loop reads CASSLGGVENIQYF. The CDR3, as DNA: TGCGCCAGCAGCTTGGGCGGGGTTGAGAACATTCAGTACTTC.